This TCR beta chain was recorded in a study of OX40 agonist ivuxolimab in advanced cancers. Study in general: Ivuxolimab, which patients received intravenously every 2 weeks, was dosed at 0.01 to 10 mg/kg. Dose-escalation patients were diagnosed with hepatocellular carcinoma, melanoma, renal cell cancer or head and neck cancer. Study-wide findings and caveats: The average count of expanded clones was higher among CD8+ T cells than among CD4+.

In the case of this clone: As yet, its antigen is unknown.

This table comes from immunoSEQ multiplex PCR, and its TCRdb copy is limited to in-frame clones, with some not included. The data contain about 5,800 clones, 81% of them singletons. Germline V gives CDR1 MNHEY, CDR2 SVGAGI. CDR3 length: 15 amino acids. V was clipped by 1 base and J by 6 bases, with 15 bases between them. The chain combines TRBV6-5 with TRBJ1-1; weak D call: TRBD1 (6 bases). The sequences come from CD4+ or CD8+ T cells sorted from blood, collected in a trial of the OX40 agonist ivuxolimab. The clonotype comes from an adult with an advanced solid tumor such as melanoma, head and neck, liver or kidney cancer. CDR3 amino acids: CASSYYGGKGAEAFF. DNA for the CDR3: TGTGCCAGCAGTTACTACGGCGGGAAGGGGGCTGAAGCTTTCTTT.